What follows are 2 T cell receptor beta chains derived from one specimen sequenced in a study of shared clonotypes between healthy human individuals. TCRdb's copy holds only in-frame clones and misses some; the assay was immunoSEQ multiplex PCR. This repertoire shows 2,100,000 or so clones, more than 90% found once; its top ten account for roughly 0.13%. The sequenced sample was naive CD4+ T cells sorted from blood. Subset denoted: CD45RA+ positively selected. These receptors were taken from a man younger than 35 in good health.

The gene calls are TRBV5-1 and TRBJ1-6; 7 positions match TRBD1. The V gene's germline CDR1 is SGHRS and CDR2 YFSETQ. J gave up 5 bases and V 0 bases, and 5 bases lay outside the gene matches. This CDR3 has 16 residues. The CDR3 loop reads CASSLDVTGNNSPLHF. The CDR3 DNA sequence: TGCGCCAGCAGCTTGGACGTGACAGGGAATAATTCACCCCTCCACTTT.

The chain carries TRBV5-1 and TRBJ2-7; the match to TRBD2 covers 9 bases. Germline loops: CDR1 SGHRS, CDR2 YFSETQ. The CDR3 runs to 17 residues. V gave up 4 bases and J gave up 4 bases; unmatched junction bases: 15. The CDR3 loop reads CASSPASLREGLYEQYF. CDR3 nucleotide sequence: TGCGCCAGCAGCCCCGCTTCCCTGCGGGAGGGCCTTTACGAGCAGTACTTC.